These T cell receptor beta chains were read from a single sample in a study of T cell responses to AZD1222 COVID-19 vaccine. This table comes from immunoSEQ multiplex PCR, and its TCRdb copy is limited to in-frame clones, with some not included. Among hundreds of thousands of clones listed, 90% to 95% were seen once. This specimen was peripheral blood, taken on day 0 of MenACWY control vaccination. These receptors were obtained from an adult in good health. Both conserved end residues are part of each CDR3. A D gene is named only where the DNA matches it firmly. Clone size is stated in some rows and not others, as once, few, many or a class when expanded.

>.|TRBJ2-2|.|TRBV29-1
TGCAGCGTTGGTCAGGGTACTAACACCGGGGAGCTGTTTTTT
CSVGQGTNTGELFF
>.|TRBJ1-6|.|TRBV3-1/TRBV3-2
TGTGCCAGCAGCCAAGCAAGGGGGGTCCGCTATAATTCACCCCTCCACTTT
CASSQARGVRYNSPLHF
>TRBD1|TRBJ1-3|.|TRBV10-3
TGTGCCATCAGTGATCGACAGGGGTACGGAAACACCATATATTTT
CAISDRQGYGNTIYF
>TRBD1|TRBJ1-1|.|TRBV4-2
TGTGCCAGCAGCCAAGGACAGGGGACCACTGAAGCTTTCTTT
CASSQGQGTTEAFF
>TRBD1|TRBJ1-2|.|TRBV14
TGTGCCAGCAGCCAAGACCTCAGGGGGAAGGGTGATGGCTACACCTTC
CASSQDLRGKGDGYTF
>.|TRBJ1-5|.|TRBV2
TGTGCCAGCAGTGATGAAGGGCCCCCCGCGGCCCAGCATTTT
CASSDEGPPAAQHF
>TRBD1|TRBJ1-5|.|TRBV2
TGTGCCAGCAGTGCTGGCGCGGGACAGGGAAATCAGCCCCAGCATTTT
CASSAGAGQGNQPQHF
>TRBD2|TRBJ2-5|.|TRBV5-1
TGCGCCAGCAGCTTGGCCGGCGGGGGACAAGAGACCCAGTACTTC
CASSLAGGGQETQYF
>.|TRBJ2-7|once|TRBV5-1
TGCGCCAGCAGCTTGGAGGTCAACGGGTGGAGTAATGGGCAGTACTTC
CASSLEVNGWSNGQYF
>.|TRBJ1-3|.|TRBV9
TGTGCCAGCAGCGTAAGGGGCTGGGGTGGAAACACCATATATTTT
CASSVRGWGGNTIYF
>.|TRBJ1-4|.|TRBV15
TGTGCCACCAGCGGGAAGACAGGTGGAAATGAAAAACTGTTTTTT
CATSGKTGGNEKLFF
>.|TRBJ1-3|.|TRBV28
TGTGCCAGCAGCTCCCGGTTATTCTCTGGAAACACCATATATTTT
CASSSRLFSGNTIYF
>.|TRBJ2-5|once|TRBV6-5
TGTGCGACGCGCGGGGCCTCGTACCAAGAGACCCAGTACTTC
CATRGASYQETQYF
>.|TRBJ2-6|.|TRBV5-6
TGTGCCAGCAGCCGTCGGGTCCCCTCTGGGGCCAACGTCCTGACTTTC
CASSRRVPSGANVLTF
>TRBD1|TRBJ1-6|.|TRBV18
TGTGCCAGCTCACCAGCCCACCAGGGGGCAAATTCACCCCTCCACTTT
CASSPAHQGANSPLHF
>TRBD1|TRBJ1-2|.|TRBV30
TGTGCCTGGAGTATTTTGACAGGGGTGGACTACTATGGCTACACCTTC
CAWSILTGVDYYGYTF
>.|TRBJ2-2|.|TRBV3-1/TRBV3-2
TGTGCCAGCAGTCGAAAATCGGGGCCGGGGACCGGGGAGCTGTTTTTT
CASSRKSGPGTGELFF
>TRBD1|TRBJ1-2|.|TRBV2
TGTGCCAGCAGTCGGGACAGCTTATTCTACACCTTC
CASSRDSLFYTF
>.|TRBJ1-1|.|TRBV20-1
TGCAGTGCTAGTCTCTGGGACACAAGTCCCACTGAAGCTTTCTTT
CSASLWDTSPTEAFF
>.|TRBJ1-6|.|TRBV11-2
TGTGCCAGCAGCTTAGGACCCACGGCAGGGTATAATTCACCCCTCCACTTT
CASSLGPTAGYNSPLHF
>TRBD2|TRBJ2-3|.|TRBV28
TGTGCCAGCAGTTCGGGAGCGGGGGGGCGATTTGGTACGCAGTATTTT
CASSSGAGGRFGTQYF
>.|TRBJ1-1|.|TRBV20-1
TGCAGTGGGGAGGACCGACAGGAAGCTTTCTTT
CSGEDRQEAFF
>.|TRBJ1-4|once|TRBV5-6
TGTGCCAGCAGCCCCGGGGGGTATCGTAATGAAAAACTGTTTTTT
CASSPGGYRNEKLFF
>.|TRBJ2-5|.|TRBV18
TGTGCCAGCTCACCTGGACTACAAGAGACCCAGTACTTC
CASSPGLQETQYF
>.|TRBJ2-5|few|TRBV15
TGTGCCACCAGCAGAGAACAAGCAGAGACCCAGTACTTC
CATSREQAETQYF
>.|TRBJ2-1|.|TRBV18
TGTGCCAGCTCACTCCAGGGTGATGAGCAGTTCTTC
CASSLQGDEQFF
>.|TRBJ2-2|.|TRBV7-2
TGTGCCAGCAGTCCCCGGCCAGGGGTAGCCGGGGAGCTGTTTTTT
CASSPRPGVAGELFF
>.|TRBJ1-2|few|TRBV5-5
TGTGCCAGCAGCTTTGGGGACGGCTATGGCTACACCTTC
CASSFGDGYGYTF
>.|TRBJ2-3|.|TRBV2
TGTGCCAGCAGTGAAGCGCAGAGCGCAGAAACGCAGTATTTT
CASSEAQSAETQYF
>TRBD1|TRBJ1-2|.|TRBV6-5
TGTGCCAGCAGGACCCAGGGGGAGGTCATACACACCTTC
CASRTQGEVIHTF
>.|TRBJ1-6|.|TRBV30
TGTGCCTGGAGCTTGGGATTGGATAATTCACCCCTCCACTTT
CAWSLGLDNSPLHF
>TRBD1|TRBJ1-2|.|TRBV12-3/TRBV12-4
TGTGCCAGCAGTCCCACAGGGGGTGGAGGCTACACCTTC
CASSPTGGGGYTF
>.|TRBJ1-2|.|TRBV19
TGTGCCATTCGGGGCAGGGGAAGGAGCGGCTACACCTTC
CAIRGRGRSGYTF
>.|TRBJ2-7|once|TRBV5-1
TGCGCCAGCAGCTGGGGGACGCTGAGCTCCTACGAGCAGTACTTC
CASSWGTLSSYEQYF
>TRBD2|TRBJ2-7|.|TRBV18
TGTGCCAGCTCACCACCGGGGGGGGTCCCCTACGAGCAGTACTTC
CASSPPGGVPYEQYF
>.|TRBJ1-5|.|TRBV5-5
TGTGCCAGCAGCTTGTGGACAGTTAATCAGCCCCAGCATTTT
CASSLWTVNQPQHF
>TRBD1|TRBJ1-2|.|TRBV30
TGTGCCTGGTCGACAGGGCCAAGGGGCTACACCTTC
CAWSTGPRGYTF